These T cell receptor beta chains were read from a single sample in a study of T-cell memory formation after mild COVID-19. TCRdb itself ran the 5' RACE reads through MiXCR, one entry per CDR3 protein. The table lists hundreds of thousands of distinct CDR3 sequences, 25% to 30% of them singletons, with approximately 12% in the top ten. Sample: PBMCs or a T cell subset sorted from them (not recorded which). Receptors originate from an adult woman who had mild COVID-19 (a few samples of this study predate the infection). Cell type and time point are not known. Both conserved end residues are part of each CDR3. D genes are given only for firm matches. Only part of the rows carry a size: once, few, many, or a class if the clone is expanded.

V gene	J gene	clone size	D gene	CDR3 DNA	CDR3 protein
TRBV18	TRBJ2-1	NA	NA	TGTGCCAGCTCACCACCGGGGGGAGGTAATGAGCAGTTCTTC	CASSPPGGGNEQFF
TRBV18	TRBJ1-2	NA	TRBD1	TGTGCCAGCTCACCACCGAACAGGGGAATAGTCTATAACTATGGCTACACCTTC	CASSPPNRGIVYNYGYTF
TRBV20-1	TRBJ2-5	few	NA	TGCAGTGCTACGGTGTCAGTCCAAGAGACCCAGTACTTC	CSATVSVQETQYF
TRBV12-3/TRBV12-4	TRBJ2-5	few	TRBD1	TGTGCCAGCAGTGGACGGGACAGAGGAGAGACCCAGTACTTC	CASSGRDRGETQYF
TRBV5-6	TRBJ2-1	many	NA	TGTGCCAGCAGCTTATCCGGGGACAATGAGCAGTTCTTC	CASSLSGDNEQFF
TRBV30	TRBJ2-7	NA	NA	TGTGCCTGGGGGCGCTACGAGCAGTACTTC	CAWGRYEQYF
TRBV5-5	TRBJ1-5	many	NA	TGTGCCAGCAGCTTGTTGGGACACTTCAATCAGCCCCAGCATTTT	CASSLLGHFNQPQHF
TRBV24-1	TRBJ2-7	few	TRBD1	TGTGCCACCAGTGACCAGGGGGCCTCCTACGAGCAGTACTTC	CATSDQGASYEQYF
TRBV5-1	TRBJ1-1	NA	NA	TGCGCCAGCAGCTTCGGAGGGGACAACACTGAAGCTTTCTTT	CASSFGGDNTEAFF
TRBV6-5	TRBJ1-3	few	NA	TGTGCCAGCAGCCTAAGGATCTCTGGAAACACCATATATTTT	CASSLRISGNTIYF
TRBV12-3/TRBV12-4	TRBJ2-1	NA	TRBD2	TGTGCCAGCAGCCAACCGGGACTAGCGGGACTTGAGCAGTTCTTC	CASSQPGLAGLEQFF
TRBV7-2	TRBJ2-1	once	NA	TGTGCCAGCAGACTCCCTACCCCCAATGAGCAGTTCTTC	CASRLPTPNEQFF
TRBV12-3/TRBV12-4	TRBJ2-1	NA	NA	TGTGCCAGCAGTTCCCGGGACGGCCTTCAGCAGTTCTTC	CASSSRDGLQQFF
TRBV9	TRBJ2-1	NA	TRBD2	TGTGCCAGCAGCCCCAGAGTAGCGGGGGCTAACAATGAGCAGTTCTTC	CASSPRVAGANNEQFF
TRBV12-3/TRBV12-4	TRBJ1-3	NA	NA	TGTGCCAGCAGCTCAGGGAAGAGCACCATATATTTT	CASSSGKSTIYF
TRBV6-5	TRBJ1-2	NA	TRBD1	TGTGCCAGCAGTTACTCGACGGACAGGGTGTATGGCTACACCTTC	CASSYSTDRVYGYTF
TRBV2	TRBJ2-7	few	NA	TGTGCCAGCACTAGAACAAGTCTCGAGCAGTACTTC	CASTRTSLEQYF
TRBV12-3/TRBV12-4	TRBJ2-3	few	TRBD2	TGTGCCAGCTCACTCCCCGGGGGGACAGATACGCAGTATTTT	CASSLPGGTDTQYF
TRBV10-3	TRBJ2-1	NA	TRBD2	TGTGCCATCAGTGAAGGTCTAGCGGCCTACAATGAGCAGTTCTTC	CAISEGLAAYNEQFF
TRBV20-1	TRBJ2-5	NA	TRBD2	TGCAGTGCTAGAGATTCCCGACGGACTAGTCCAGGAGAGACCCAGTACTTC	CSARDSRRTSPGETQYF
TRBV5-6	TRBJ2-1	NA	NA	TGTGCCAGCAGCTTGGATAGGGATGAGCAGTTCTTC	CASSLDRDEQFF
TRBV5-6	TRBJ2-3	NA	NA	TGTGCCAGCAGCTCGCGGGACAGCACAGATACGCAGTATTTT	CASSSRDSTDTQYF
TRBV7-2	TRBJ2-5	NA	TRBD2	TGTGCCAGCAGCACCGCGGGACTATCAAAAGAGACCCAGTACTTC	CASSTAGLSKETQYF
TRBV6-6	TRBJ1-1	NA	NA	TGTGCCAGCAGTCCAGGGAGCACTGAAGCTTTCTTT	CASSPGSTEAFF
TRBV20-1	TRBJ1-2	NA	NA	TGCAGTGCTACACGGCAGCAAAACTATGGCTACACCTTC	CSATRQQNYGYTF
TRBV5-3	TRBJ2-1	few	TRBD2	TGTGCCAGAATGTCACCGATGGGACTAGCCCTCAATGAGCAGTTCTTC	CARMSPMGLALNEQFF